The entry below gives a single TCR beta chain sequence along with its context. The data originate from a study of cytomegalovirus exposure and HLA in healthy donors. Primers included in the PCR were 60 Vbeta and 13 Jbeta primers. Assay: immunoSEQ multiplex PCR; the TCRdb copy retains only in-frame clones and omits some. The sample includes approximately 76,000 clones, over 60% of them seen just once. Sequenced input: PBMCs. The receptor comes from a woman aged 35 to 49 in good health and CMV-seropositive.

The CDR3 loop is CAIGFMNTGELFF. The CDR3 DNA follows: TGTGCCATCGGGTTCATGAACACCGGGGAGCTGTTTTTT. The chain is built from TRBV2 and TRBJ2-2, with no clear D. CDR3 length: 13 residues. The germline V and J ends were trimmed by 10 bases and 1 base, with 10 bases remaining between them. Looked up from germline, CDR1 is SNHLY and CDR2 is FYNNEI.